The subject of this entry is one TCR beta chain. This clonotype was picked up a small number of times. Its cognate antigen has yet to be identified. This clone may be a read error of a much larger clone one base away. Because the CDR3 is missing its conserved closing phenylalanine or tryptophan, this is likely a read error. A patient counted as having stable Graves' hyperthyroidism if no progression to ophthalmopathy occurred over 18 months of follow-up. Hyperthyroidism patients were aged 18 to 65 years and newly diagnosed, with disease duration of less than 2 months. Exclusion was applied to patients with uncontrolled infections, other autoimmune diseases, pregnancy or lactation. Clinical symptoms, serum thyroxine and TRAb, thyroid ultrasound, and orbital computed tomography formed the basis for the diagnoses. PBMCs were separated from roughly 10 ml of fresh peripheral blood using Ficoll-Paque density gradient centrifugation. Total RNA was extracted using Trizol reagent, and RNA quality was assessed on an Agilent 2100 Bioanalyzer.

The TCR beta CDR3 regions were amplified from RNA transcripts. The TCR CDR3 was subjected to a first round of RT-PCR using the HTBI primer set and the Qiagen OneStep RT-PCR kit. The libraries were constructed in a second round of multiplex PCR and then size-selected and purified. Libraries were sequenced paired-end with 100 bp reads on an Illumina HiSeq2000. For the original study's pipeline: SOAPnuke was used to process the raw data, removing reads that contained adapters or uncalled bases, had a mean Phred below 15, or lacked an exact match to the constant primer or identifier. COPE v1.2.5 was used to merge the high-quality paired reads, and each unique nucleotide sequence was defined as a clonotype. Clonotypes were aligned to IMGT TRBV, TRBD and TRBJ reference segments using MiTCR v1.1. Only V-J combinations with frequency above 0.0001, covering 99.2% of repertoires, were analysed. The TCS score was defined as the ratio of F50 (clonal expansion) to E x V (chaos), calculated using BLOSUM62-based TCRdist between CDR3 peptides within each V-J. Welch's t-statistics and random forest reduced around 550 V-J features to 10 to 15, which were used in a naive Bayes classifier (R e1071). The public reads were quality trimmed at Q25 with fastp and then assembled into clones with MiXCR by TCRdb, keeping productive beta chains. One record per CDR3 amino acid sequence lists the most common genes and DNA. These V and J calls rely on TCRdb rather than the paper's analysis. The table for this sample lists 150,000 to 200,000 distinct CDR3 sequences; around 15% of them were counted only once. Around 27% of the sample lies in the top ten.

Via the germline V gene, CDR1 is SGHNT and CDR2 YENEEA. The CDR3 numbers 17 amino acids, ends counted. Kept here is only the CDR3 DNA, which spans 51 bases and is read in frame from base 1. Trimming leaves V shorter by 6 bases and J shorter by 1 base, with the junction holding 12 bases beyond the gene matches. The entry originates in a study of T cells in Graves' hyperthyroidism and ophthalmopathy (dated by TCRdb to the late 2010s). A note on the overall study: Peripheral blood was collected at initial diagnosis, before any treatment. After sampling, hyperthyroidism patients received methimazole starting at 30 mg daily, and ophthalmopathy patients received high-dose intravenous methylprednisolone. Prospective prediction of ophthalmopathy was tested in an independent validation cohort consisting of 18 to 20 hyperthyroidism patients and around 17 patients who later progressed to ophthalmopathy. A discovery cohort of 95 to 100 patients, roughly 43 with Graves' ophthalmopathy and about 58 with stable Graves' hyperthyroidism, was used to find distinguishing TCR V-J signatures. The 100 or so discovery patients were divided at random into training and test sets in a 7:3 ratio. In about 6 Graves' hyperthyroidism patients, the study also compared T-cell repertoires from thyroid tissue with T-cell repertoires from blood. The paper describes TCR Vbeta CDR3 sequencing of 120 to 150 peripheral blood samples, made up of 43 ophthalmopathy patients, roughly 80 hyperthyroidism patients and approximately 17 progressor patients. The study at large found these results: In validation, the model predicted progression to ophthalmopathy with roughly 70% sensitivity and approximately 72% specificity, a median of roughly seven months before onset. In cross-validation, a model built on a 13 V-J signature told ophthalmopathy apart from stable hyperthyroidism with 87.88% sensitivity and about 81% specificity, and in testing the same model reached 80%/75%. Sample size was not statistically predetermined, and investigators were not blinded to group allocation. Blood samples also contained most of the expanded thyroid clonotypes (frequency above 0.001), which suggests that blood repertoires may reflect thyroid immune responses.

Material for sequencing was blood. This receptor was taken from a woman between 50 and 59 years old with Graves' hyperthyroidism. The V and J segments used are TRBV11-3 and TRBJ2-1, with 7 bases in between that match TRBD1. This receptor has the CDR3 CASSNTGEKGSYNEQFS. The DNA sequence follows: TGTGCCAGCAGTAATACAGGGGAAAAAGGGTCCTACAATGAGCAGTTCTCC.